The 22 T cell receptor beta chains listed next were all sequenced from one sample in a study of glioma-infiltrating T cells. Using RNA template, CDR3s of TCR alpha and beta were amplified with iRepertoire arm-PCR. Each CDR3 protein gets one entry after TCRdb re-called the multiplex PCR reads with MiXCR. Among 150,000 to 200,000 distinct CDR3 sequences listed, around 32% were seen once. The sample was glioma tissue, nonneoplastic brain tissue, or PBMCs (not recorded which). These receptors originate from a human donor with low-grade glioma or glioblastoma, undergoing nonglioma brain surgery, or in good health (not recorded which).

The sample holds many counts of this clonotype. Here the CDR3 reads CASSYVSRSLALTQYF. In DNA, the CDR3 is TGTGCCAGCAGTTACGTCAGCCGGTCCCTGGCTTTGACCCAGTACTTC. The V and J genes are TRBV6-2 or TRBV6-3 and TRBJ2-5; D is unresolved. V lost 2 bases and J 7 bases, leaving 20 bases between the germline ends. The V gene's germline CDR1 is MNHEY and CDR2 SVGEGT. This CDR3 is 16 amino acids long.

This clonotype was counted a few times. The gene calls are TRBV5-1 and TRBJ1-2; D remains ambiguous. The CDR3 spans 14 residues. Trimming removed 0 bases at V and 4 bases at J, with 10 bases between. Germline CDR1 reads SGHRS; CDR2 reads YFSETQ. CDR3 amino acids: CASSLAGVGYGYTF. CDR3 coding DNA: TGCGCCAGCAGCTTGGCCGGGGTCGGCTATGGCTACACCTTC.

This CDR3 is CASSYSVRGRVGEQFF. CDR3 in DNA: TGTGCCAGCAGTTACTCCGTCCGCGGGAGAGTAGGTGAGCAGTTCTTC. The rearrangement links TRBV6-5 to TRBJ2-1, with 7 bases aligning to TRBD2. Germline V gene sequence: CDR1 MNHEY, CDR2 SVGAGI. The CDR3 loop spans 16 amino acids. V lost 0 bases, J lost 9 bases, and 11 bases stayed unmatched.

Concerning this clonotype: A much larger clone lies a single base off, so this may be a read error. This chain uses TRBV29-1 with TRBJ2-1; possible D gene TRBD1, 6 bases. CDR3 length equals 12 residues. V was trimmed by 8 bases and J by 5 bases, leaving 13 bases between them. Per germline, CDR1 SQVTM and CDR2 ANQGSEA. The CDR3 sequence is CSPGPGDNEQFF. CDR3 DNA sequence: TGCAGCCCGGGGCCAGGGGACAATGAGCAGTTCTTC.

This clonotype was counted a few times. V gene TRBV19 combines with J gene TRBJ2-3; D uncertain. CDR1 is LNHDA, CDR2 SQIVND, per germline (reference sequence). The CDR3 extends over 16 amino acids. Trimming removed 3 bases at V and 0 bases at J, with 13 bases between. The CDR3 sequence is CASSIGSGLSTDTQYF. CDR3 coding DNA: TGTGCCAGTAGTATCGGATCTGGCCTAAGCACAGATACGCAGTATTTT.

Turning to this clonotype: One end of the junction is discordant with germline, which a read error may explain. The V gene is TRBV7-6, the J gene TRBJ2-7, with 9 bases identical to TRBD1. The CDR3 runs 16 residues. Germline V lookup: CDR1 SGHVS, CDR2 FNYEAQ. The CDR3 loop is CASSPTPGTGCYEKYF. The DNA for the CDR3 is TGTGCCAGCAGCCCTACCCCCGGGACAGGGTGTTACGAGAAGTACTTC.

This clonotype was seen repeatedly, ten times or more. J is TRBJ2-1 and V is TRBV18; D is undetermined. The CDR3 has 13 amino acids. V was clipped by 2 bases and J by 6 bases, with 8 bases between them. Germline assignment: CDR1 KGHSH and CDR2 LQKENI. The CDR3 DNA sequence: TGTGCCAGCTCACCATCCATCCTCAATGAGCAGTTCTTC. Protein sequence: CASSPSILNEQFF.

This clonotype was seen many times. The rearrangement uses TRBV19 and TRBJ2-7, with a tentative D call TRBD1 (6 bases). V dropped 6 bases and J dropped 1 base, with 16 bases sitting between them. Germline CDR1 reads LNHDA; CDR2 reads SQIVND (reference sequence). The CDR3 is 15 residues long. CDR3 protein: CASRNTGWSSYEQYF. The CDR3 coding sequence is TGTGCCAGTAGGAACACAGGGTGGTCGTCCTACGAGCAGTACTTC.

This clonotype was detected many times. The chain carries TRBV6-2 or TRBV6-3 and TRBJ2-7, with TRBD2 identical over 15 bases. CDR1 and CDR2 from the germline V gene are MNHEY and SVGEGT. This CDR3 spans 16 amino acids. Trimming cost V 6 bases and J 4 bases; bases outside gene matches: 7. CDR3 DNA sequence: TGTGCCAGCAGGGGACTAGCGGGAGGAATGGATTACGAGCAGTACTTC. This sequence encodes CASRGLAGGMDYEQYF.

The CDR3 DNA reads as TGCAGGGGACAGGGGAGGAGGTACGAGCAGTACTTC. Translating gives CRGQGRRYEQYF. The chain couples TRBV20-1 to TRBJ2-7, with TRBD1 matching over 10 bases. The CDR3 loop spans 12 amino acids. CDR1 and CDR2 (germline): DFQATT, SNEGSKA (reference sequence).

The sample holds many counts of this clonotype. CDR3 sequence (DNA): TGTGCCACCAGTGATCCTAGCGGGACTTCCTACAATGAGCAGTTCTTC. As protein: CATSDPSGTSYNEQFF. The chain has TRBV24-1 and TRBJ2-1; TRBD2 matches 9 bases. In germline, CDR1 is KGHDR, CDR2 SFDVKD. With V trimmed by 3 bases and J by 1 base, 3 bases remained unmatched. There are 16 residues in the CDR3.

CDR3 residues: CASSLNSALSGNTIYF. The CDR3 DNA reads as TGTGCCAGCAGTTTGAACAGTGCCCTCTCTGGAAACACCATATATTTT. The rearrangement links TRBV12-3 or TRBV12-4 to TRBJ1-3; D ambiguous. The CDR3 has 16 amino acids. Trimming pared 3 bases from V and 0 bases from J, leaving 12 bases between.

A few counts support this clonotype. V is TRBV14 and J is TRBJ1-5, with a possible D match to TRBD1 (6 bases). Germline CDR1 reads SGHDN; CDR2 reads FVKESK. V lost 0 bases, J lost 9 bases, and 12 bases lay in between. The CDR3 loop spans 14 amino acids. CDR3: CASSQEVTGLPQHF. CDR3 in DNA: TGTGCCAGCAGCCAAGAGGTAACAGGGCTGCCCCAGCATTTT.

This clonotype appeared many times. The V gene is TRBV27, the J gene TRBJ1-5; D unresolved. Trimming removed 2 bases at V and 3 bases at J, with 14 bases between. Germline CDR1 and CDR2: MNHEY and SMNVEV (reference sequence). This CDR3 has 16 residues. The CDR3 here is CASSLMGSRPNQPQHF. Written as DNA, the CDR3 is TGTGCCAGCAGTTTAATGGGATCCAGACCCAATCAGCCCCAGCATTTT.

This rearrangement joins TRBV25-1 to TRBJ2-1; 14 nucleotides align to TRBD2. This CDR3 comprises 18 residues. Trimming took 3 bases from V and 9 from J; bases not matched to a gene: 13. Germline V gene data show CDR1 as MGHDK and CDR2 as SYGVNS. The CDR3 DNA reads TGTGCCAGCAGTGAGTCCGGGACTAGCGGGAGCATCAGGGGTGAGCAGTTCTTC. Protein sequence: CASSESGTSGSIRGEQFF.

This clonotype was picked up a small number of times. One junction end disagrees with the germline gene, perhaps due to a read error. DNA for the CDR3: TGCAGCGTTGAAGATGCGGAGAGAAAGGGGGACTTC. This translates into CSVEDAERKGDF. The chain has TRBV29-1 and TRBJ2-1, with D maybe TRBD1 (6 bases). CDR3 size: 12 residues. Germline-derived CDR1 and CDR2 are SQVTM and ANQGSEA.

The V gene is TRBV3-1, the J gene TRBJ2-4; either TRBD1 or TRBD2 may fit D (5 bases each). Germline V gene lookup returns CDR1 LGHDT and CDR2 YNNKEL (reference sequence). V was pared by 2 bases and J by 5 bases, with 25 bases between. CDR3 size: 19 residues. In DNA, the CDR3 is TGTGCCAGCAGCCAAAGAGCTTTCCGTCATGGGGACGCCGAAAACATTCAGTACTTC. The encoded protein is CASSQRAFRHGDAENIQYF.

This clonotype was detected many times. The rearrangement uses TRBV25-1 and TRBJ2-5, with D possibly being TRBD1 or TRBD2 (6 bases each). CDR1 MGHDK and CDR2 SYGVNS come from the germline V gene. The CDR3 contains 15 residues. Deletions cut 0 bases from V and 4 bases from J, with 12 bases between. CDR3: CASSEYEGGAETQYF. CDR3 sequence (DNA): TGTGCCAGCAGTGAATATGAGGGGGGTGCAGAGACCCAGTACTTC.

The CDR3 nucleotides read TGCGCCAGCAGCTCTTACCGTGGGTATTTAGGGGGGGAGAACGAGCAGTACTTC. Translated, it gives CASSSYRGYLGGENEQYF. The chain combines TRBV5-1 with TRBJ2-7, with a possible D match to TRBD2 (7 bases). This CDR3 is built from 18 residues. Trimming pared 3 bases from V and 5 bases from J, leaving 27 bases between. Germline V gives CDR1 SGHRS, CDR2 YFSETQ.

Comments on this clonotype: The junction shows a germline mismatch at one end, possibly a read error. CDR3 coding DNA: TGCCGTGCTCGAGTTAGCGGGCGTGATGAGCAGTTCTTC. Residues: CRARVSGRDEQFF. V is TRBV20-1 and J is TRBJ2-1, with 7 nucleotides matching TRBD2. This CDR3 has 13 amino acids. Germline V lookup: CDR1 DFQATT, CDR2 SNEGSKA (reference sequence).

Comment on this clonotype: A junction boundary mismatches the germline segment, possibly from a read error. J is TRBJ2-7 and V is TRBV6-8, with a possible D match to TRBD2 (5 bases). Germline V gene lookup returns CDR1 MNHGY and CDR2 SAAAGT. This CDR3 has 15 residues. The CDR3 DNA follows: TGTGCCGGCAGCCCTGCTGGAGGAAGCTCCTACGAGCAGTACTTC. This encodes CAGSPAGGSSYEQYF.

In its sample, this clonotype was seen many times. J is TRBJ2-1 and V is TRBV27, with a weak D call TRBD2 (5 bases). V lost 10 bases and J 7 bases, leaving 20 bases between the germline ends. The CDR3 sequence is 14 residues long. Germline V gene sequence: CDR1 MNHEY, CDR2 SMNVEV (reference sequence). The CDR3 here is CATGPDYSGNEQFF. As DNA, the CDR3 is TGTGCCACCGGGCCCGACTACTCAGGAAATGAGCAGTTCTTC.